The subject of this entry is one TCR beta chain. Its antigen is unidentified. PCR involved 60 Vbeta and 13 Jbeta primers. Profiling relied on immunoSEQ multiplex PCR, and the TCRdb table lists in-frame clones only, not all of them. The data hold 150,000 to 200,000 clones, with around 80% observed a single time. This specimen comes from a study of cytomegalovirus exposure and HLA in healthy donors. General study points: Reports indicate that TCR beta sequences accurately predicted the HLA-A and HLA-B alleles of most subjects. Donors belonging to an Asian-associated ancestry cluster reportedly showed fewer N-insertions in productive TCRs than the roughly 670-donor mean, according to what a later analysis found.

This CDR3 is built from 13 residues. The sample was PBMCs. This clonotype originated in a man younger than 45 in good health and CMV-seropositive. The rearrangement joins TRBV1 to TRBJ2-7; the DNA was not used to check the table's D call, TRBD2. TRBV1 is a documented pseudogene. Here the CDR3 reads CTSSQDSGYEQYF. CDR3 DNA: TGCACCAGCAGCCAAGACAGCGGCTACGAGCAGTACTTC.